One sample yielded the 6 T cell receptor beta chains listed below, sequenced in a study of neoadjuvant anti-PD-1 for oral cavity cancer listed by TCRdb under 2021. Libraries were prepared through the immunoSEQ multiplex PCR assay. Imported from immuneACCESS, the table was reduced by TCRdb to in-frame sequences with V and J called. These copies leave out some clones; in studies compared against another copy, an unresolved V gene accounts for under half, and the cause of the remainder is not known. The sample contains approximately 11,000 clones, 52% of them found a single time. The top ten hold approximately 26% of the sample. The time point label corresponds to: before neoadjuvant nivolumab. The source material was tumor tissue, sampled before nivolumab (anti-PD-1) treatment. The receptors here all came from a person aged 35 to 85 with oral cavity squamous cell carcinoma.

The chain uses TRBV4-3 and TRBJ2-2, with 13 bases aligning to TRBD2. The CDR3 runs 15 residues. The germline V gene has CDR1 LGHNA and CDR2 YSLEER. V trimming: 0 bases; J trimming: 14 bases; junction bases outside the gene matches: 6. The CDR3 spells CASSQDSTSGGKLFF. The CDR3 nucleotides are TGCGCCAGCAGCCAAGACTCGACTAGCGGGGGGAAACTGTTTTTT.

This chain connects TRBV11-3 to TRBJ2-3; D is undetermined. V lost 4 bases and J lost 0, with 14 bases in between. Germline V gene sequence: CDR1 SGHNT, CDR2 YENEEA. The CDR3 extends over 16 amino acids. CDR3: CASSSNVGSSTDTQYF. Here the CDR3 DNA reads TGTGCCAGCAGCTCGAACGTGGGCAGTAGCACAGATACGCAGTATTTT.

This clone occurred a few times. The chain joins TRBV5-6 to TRBJ1-2, with a tentative D call TRBD1 (6 bases). CDR1 SGHDT and CDR2 YYEEEE come from the germline V gene. V was trimmed by 0 bases and J by 0 bases, leaving 9 bases between them. This CDR3 has 15 residues. The CDR3 bases are TGTGCCAGCAGCTTGGAGGCAGGGGCTAACTATGGCTACACCTTC. It yields the protein CASSLEAGANYGYTF.

In nucleotides, the CDR3 is TGTGCCAGCAGCTTGGCCCTCTCGAACTACGAGCAGTACTTC. This encodes CASSLALSNYEQYF. This rearrangement joins TRBV5-6 to TRBJ2-7, with unresolved D. CDR1 and CDR2 (germline): SGHDT, YYEEEE. V lost 0 bases and J 3 bases, leaving 10 bases between the germline ends. The CDR3 covers 14 residues.

The chain has TRBV10-3 and TRBJ2-7; D call uncertain. The V end was cut by 7 bases, the J end by 1 base, with 11 bases between. This CDR3 comprises 13 residues. Germline assignment: CDR1 ENHRY and CDR2 SYGVKD. The DNA of the CDR3 is TGTGCCATCACCCCGGACGGATCCTACGAGCAGTACTTC. Its translation is CAITPDGSYEQYF.

This chain uses TRBV18 with TRBJ2-1; tentatively, D is TRBD2 (6 bases). From germline, CDR1 is KGHSH and CDR2 LQKENI. V was trimmed by 5 bases and J by 3 bases, leaving 17 bases between them. The CDR3 has 16 residues. CDR3 loop: CASSSYPSGVYNEQFF. The CDR3 DNA reads as TGTGCCAGCTCATCCTATCCATCGGGAGTCTACAATGAGCAGTTCTTC.